The 31 T cell receptor beta chains below were found in one sample sequenced in a study of shared clonotypes between healthy human individuals. TCRdb's copy holds only in-frame clones and misses some; the assay was immunoSEQ multiplex PCR. This table has more than 900,000 clones, around 78% appearing once. Sequencing was carried out using memory CD4+ T cells from PBMCs. Subset defined: CD45RA-negative fraction. The receptors were gathered from a man younger than 30 in good health. Some clones in this sample may be carry-over from other donors' samples.

The chain joins TRBV9 to TRBJ2-3; D uncertain. The CDR3 is 15 residues long. Trimming took 0 bases from V and 5 from J, leaving 13 bases between them. CDR1 and CDR2 (germline): SGDLS, YYNGEE. The CDR3 sequence is CASSVGPQGGDTQYF. CDR3 nucleotides: TGTGCCAGCAGCGTAGGGCCCCAAGGCGGAGATACGCAGTATTTT.

Worth noting for this clone: With a much larger clone just one base away, this may be a read error. The J gene is TRBJ2-3, the V gene TRBV6-6; D is tentatively TRBD1 or TRBD2 (5 bases each). Looked up from germline, CDR1 is MNHNY and CDR2 is SVGAGI (reference sequence). The CDR3 runs 12 residues. V lost 0 bases, J lost 8 bases, and 6 bases lay in between. CDR3: CASSYSRGTQYF. In DNA form, the CDR3 reads TGTGCCAGCAGTTACTCGAGGGGTACGCAGTATTTT.

The CDR3 DNA reads as TGTGCCAGCAGCACCTCTAGCGGGGATACGCAGTATTTT. This sequence encodes CASSTSSGDTQYF. The chain recombines TRBV9 with TRBJ2-3; 8 bases are a match to TRBD2. V was pared by 4 bases and J by 6 bases, with 4 bases of the junction left unmatched. The CDR3 extends over 13 amino acids. Per the germline V gene, CDR1 is SGDLS and CDR2 is YYNGEE.

Remarks on this clone: The sample holds other DNA sequences that translate to the same CDR3. The genes are TRBV19 and TRBJ2-5; TRBD1 might be the D (6 bases). Germline loops: CDR1 LNHDA, CDR2 SQIVND (reference sequence). The V and J ends lost 3 bases and 1 base respectively, with 9 bases between them. This CDR3 region has 14 residues. The CDR3 region has the DNA TGTGCCAGTAGTATTGGCAGGGGCCAAGAGACCCAGTACTTC. Translated: CASSIGRGQETQYF.

The V gene is TRBV28, the J gene TRBJ2-6, with no clear D. This CDR3 is built from 14 residues. V lost 10 bases and J lost 3, with 13 bases in between. The germline CDR1 and CDR2 sequences are MDHEN and SYDVKM. CDR3 protein: CATQRAGGANVLTF. Written as DNA, the CDR3 is TGTGCCACGCAACGGGCTGGTGGGGCCAACGTCCTGACTTTC.

V usage is TRBV7-9 and J usage is TRBJ2-7; D is ambiguous. This CDR3 is 18 amino acids long. V dropped 1 base and J dropped 5 bases, with 24 bases sitting between them. In germline, CDR1 is SEHNR, CDR2 FQNEAQ (reference sequence). CDR3 amino acids: CASSLVRFRTGPRDEQYF. CDR3 coding DNA: TGTGCCAGCAGCTTAGTTCGTTTTCGGACCGGACCCCGGGACGAGCAGTACTTC. Looking up the rest from reference TRBV7-9 and TRBJ2-7 gives the full variable domain: DTGVSQNPRHKITKRGQNVTFRCDPISEHNRLYWYRQTLGQGPEFLTYFQNEAQLEKSRLLSDRFSAERPKGSFSTLEIQRTEQGDSAMYLCASSLVRFRTGPRDEQYFGPGTRLTVT.

The CDR3 sequence: CASSKQVQETQYF. CDR3 DNA sequence: TGTGCCAGCAGCAAACAGGTCCAAGAGACCCAGTACTTC. This chain links TRBV27 with TRBJ2-5; possibly TRBD1 for D (5 bases). The V gene lost 6 bases and the J gene lost 1 base, with 9 bases spanning the gap. The CDR3 length is 13 residues. Germline values: CDR1 MNHEY, CDR2 SMNVEV (reference sequence).

This clone was seen only once. CDR3 DNA: TGTGCCAGCAGTTTACTGGGACCTAGCCGGGAAAAACTGTTTTTT. This gives the protein CASSLLGPSREKLFF. The rearrangement joins TRBV28 to TRBJ1-4, with a weak D call TRBD1 (5 bases). Germline-derived CDR1 and CDR2 are MDHEN and SYDVKM. This CDR3 has 15 residues. V lost 2 bases and J 8 bases, leaving 15 bases between the germline ends.

J is TRBJ2-1 and V is TRBV7-9; D is undetermined. From germline, CDR1 is SEHNR and CDR2 FQNEAQ (reference sequence). Trimming stripped 2 bases from V and 13 bases from J, with 12 bases between. The CDR3 has 12 amino acids. The DNA for the CDR3 is TGTGCCAGCAGCTTACATCTCCTGGGACAGTTCTTC. It is translated as CASSLHLLGQFF.

The chain joins TRBV29-1 to TRBJ2-5; possibly TRBD2 for D (5 bases). The V gene's germline CDR1 is SQVTM and CDR2 ANQGSEA. Trimming took off 3 bases at V and 2 bases at J, with 16 bases between the two ends. CDR3 length: 15 residues. The CDR3 coding sequence is TGCAGCGTTGAGGGTCTAGCAGACTCTCAAGAGACCCAGTACTTC. This codes for CSVEGLADSQETQYF.

This clone has a single count. The chain links TRBV27 to TRBJ2-3; D remains ambiguous. V lost 7 bases to trimming and J lost 2 bases, with 13 bases between them. From germline, CDR1 is MNHEY and CDR2 SMNVEV (reference sequence). This CDR3 is built from 14 residues. The CDR3 loop is CASTWGSITDTQYF. DNA for the CDR3: TGTGCCAGCACCTGGGGAAGTATCACAGATACGCAGTATTTT.

The chain uses TRBV18 and TRBJ1-4, with D unresolved. This CDR3 spans 15 amino acids. Deletions cut 6 bases from V and 0 bases from J, with 11 bases between. The germline V gene encodes CDR1 KGHSH and CDR2 LQKENI. The CDR3 DNA sequence: TGTGCCAGCTCTCATAACAGAGCAACTAATGAAAAACTGTTTTTT. Encoded protein: CASSHNRATNEKLFF.

V and J are TRBV6-5 and TRBJ1-5, with 8 bases aligning to TRBD1. The CDR3 is 14 amino acids. Germline V gene data show CDR1 as MNHEY and CDR2 as SVGAGI. The V gene end was trimmed by 6 bases and the J gene end by 5 bases; junction bases not matched to a gene: 6. The DNA for the CDR3 is TGTGCCAGCAGACCTGGACAGGGATATCAGCCCCAGCATTTT. This translates into CASRPGQGYQPQHF.

This clone was observed once. The V gene is TRBV19, the J gene TRBJ1-1; unclear D gene. The CDR3 is 14 amino acids. The V gene lost 2 bases and the J gene lost 5 bases, with 12 bases spanning the gap. Germline V gene lookup returns CDR1 LNHDA and CDR2 SQIVND (reference sequence). This chain's CDR3 is CASSISGSKTEAFF. The CDR3, as DNA: TGTGCCAGTAGTATATCCGGGAGTAAGACTGAAGCTTTCTTT.

The genes are TRBV27 and TRBJ1-1; D uncertain. This CDR3 has 15 residues. Germline CDR1 is MNHEY and CDR2 is SMNVEV (reference sequence). The V end was cut by 8 bases, the J end by 5 bases, with 21 bases between. This chain's CDR3 is CASQPRAFSGTEAFF. The CDR3 coding sequence is TGTGCCAGCCAACCACGGGCGTTTTCGGGGACTGAAGCTTTCTTT.

The chain's CDR3 is CASIENPVYEQYF. In DNA, the CDR3 is TGTGCCAGCATTGAGAATCCAGTTTACGAGCAGTACTTC. The V gene is TRBV6-1, the J gene TRBJ2-7; D gene ambiguous. Germline assignment: CDR1 MNHNS and CDR2 SASEGT. V lost 7 bases and J lost 4, with 14 bases in between. The CDR3 length is 13 residues.

This clone has ten or more counts. The V call is TRBV11-1, the J call TRBJ2-1; D is possibly TRBD1 or TRBD2 (5 bases each). V dropped 0 bases and J dropped 7 bases, with 10 bases sitting between them. This CDR3 is 14 amino acids long. CDR1 is SGHAT, CDR2 FQDESV, per germline (reference sequence). The chain's CDR3 is CASSLALEGNEQFF. CDR3 in DNA: TGTGCCAGCAGCTTAGCGCTCGAGGGGAATGAGCAGTTCTTC.

This rearrangement joins TRBV9 to TRBJ1-3, with D maybe TRBD1 (5 bases). The CDR3 sequence is 16 residues long. In germline, CDR1 is SGDLS, CDR2 YYNGEE. The V gene lost 1 base and the J gene lost 2 bases, with 13 bases spanning the gap. Here the CDR3 DNA reads TGTGCCAGCAGCGTAATGGCGTTGGGGCCTGGAAACACCATATATTTT. Amino acid sequence: CASSVMALGPGNTIYF.

The rearrangement joins TRBV29-1 to TRBJ1-2; D is uncertain. Trimming left V 2 bases short and J 4 bases short, with 11 bases between. This CDR3 has 13 residues. Germline V CDR1 and CDR2: SQVTM, ANQGSEA. For the CDR3, the DNA is TGCAGCGTTGAAAAGGGTTACAGCTATGGCTACACCTTC. Amino acid sequence: CSVEKGYSYGYTF.

This chain connects TRBV30 to TRBJ1-2; the D gene is possibly TRBD1 (6 bases). The V gene lost 1 base and the J gene lost 14 bases, with 14 bases spanning the gap. This CDR3 has 11 amino acids. Germline V CDR1 and CDR2: GTSNPN, SVGIG (reference sequence). In DNA, the CDR3 is TGTGCCTGGAGTGGGACAGTATTAGGGACCTTC. It codes for CAWSGTVLGTF.

This clone was counted between two and nine times. The chain links TRBV7-9 to TRBJ2-7, with D possibly TRBD1 on 5 matching bases. CDR1 and CDR2 from the germline V gene are SEHNR and FQNEAQ (reference sequence). This CDR3 has 14 residues. V was cut by 0 bases and J by 3 bases, with 9 bases left in between. This CDR3 is CASSLASGYYEQYF. The CDR3 coding sequence is TGTGCCAGCAGCTTAGCGTCAGGGTACTACGAGCAGTACTTC.

V and J are TRBV4-2 and TRBJ1-2; D gene uncertain. Germline-derived CDR1 and CDR2 are LGHNA and YNFKEQ. V lost 4 bases and J lost 2, with 8 bases in between. The CDR3 is 13 amino acids. Here the CDR3 DNA reads TGTGCCAGCAGCCGAAGGGCAAACTATGGCTACACCTTC. Translated, it gives CASSRRANYGYTF.

J is TRBJ2-5 and V is TRBV9; D is ambiguous. The CDR3 runs 13 residues. Germline V gene data show CDR1 as SGDLS and CDR2 as YYNGEE. V lost 0 bases to trimming and J lost 5 bases, with 8 bases between them. Here the CDR3 reads CASSVEVHETQYF. CDR3 DNA: TGTGCCAGCAGCGTAGAAGTTCACGAGACCCAGTACTTC.

The chain employs TRBV25-1 and TRBJ2-5, with TRBD2 as a possible D gene (6 bases). This CDR3 is 15 amino acids long. Trimming cost V 1 base and J 5 bases, with 14 bases left between them. Germline lookup yields CDR1 MGHDK and CDR2 SYGVNS. CDR3 residues: CASSEFWGGGETQYF. The CDR3 region has the DNA TGTGCCAGCAGTGAATTTTGGGGAGGAGGCGAGACCCAGTACTTC.

This chain connects TRBV5-1 to TRBJ2-1, with TRBD2 identical over 7 bases. V trimming: 3 bases; J trimming: 3 bases; junction bases outside the gene matches: 9. Looked up from germline, CDR1 is SGHRS and CDR2 is YFSETQ. This CDR3 spans 16 amino acids. CDR3 protein: CASSWGIAGFYNEQFF. Here the CDR3 DNA reads TGCGCCAGCAGCTGGGGAATAGCGGGTTTCTACAATGAGCAGTTCTTC.

J is TRBJ1-5 and V is TRBV11-2; 7 bases agree with TRBD1. Germline-derived CDR1 and CDR2 are SGHAT and FQNNGV. V dropped 0 bases and J dropped 4; count of bases not matched to a gene: 12. The CDR3 extends over 18 amino acids. Written as DNA, the CDR3 is TGTGCCAGCAGCTTAGACGGGGGTTACAGGGGCTGGAATCAGCCCCAGCATTTT. Protein: CASSLDGGYRGWNQPQHF.

The genes are TRBV29-1 and TRBJ2-5; D may correspond to TRBD1 or TRBD2 (5 bases each). Germline V gene sequence: CDR1 SQVTM, CDR2 ANQGSEA. The CDR3 runs to 12 residues. V was cut by 2 bases and J by 7 bases, with 11 bases left in between. The CDR3 DNA is TGCAGCGTTGAAACTAGTAGGGGGACCCAGTACTTC. Its protein product is CSVETSRGTQYF.

This chain links TRBV2 with TRBJ2-7; D is uncertain. The CDR3 spans 13 residues. Trimming removed 6 bases at V and 3 bases at J, with 12 bases between. Germline CDR1 reads SNHLY; CDR2 reads FYNNEI. The CDR3 DNA sequence: TGTGCCAGCAGCGACGGACCCTTCTACGAGCAGTACTTC. The encoded protein is CASSDGPFYEQYF. The full variable domain, in which reference TRBV2 and TRBJ2-7 provide the parts outside the CDR3, is EPEVTQTPSHQVTQMGQEVILRCVPISNHLYFYWYRQILGQKVEFLVSFYNNEISEKSEIFDDQFSVERPDGSNFTLKIRSTKLEDSAMYFCASSDGPFYEQYFGPGTRLTVT.

This clone was found once. This rearrangement joins TRBV10-2 to TRBJ2-5; D perhaps matches TRBD1 (6 bases). Germline CDR1 and CDR2: WSHSY and SAAADI. Deletions cut 7 bases from V and 5 bases from J, with 17 bases between. The CDR3 length is 14 residues. DNA of the CDR3: TGCGCCAGCACCGAGGCAGGGGCGACGGAGACCCAGTACTTC. Translated, it gives CASTEAGATETQYF.

This clone was seen only once. Other DNA sequences in the same sample also yield this CDR3. The V gene is TRBV27, the J gene TRBJ1-5; D is unresolved. From germline, CDR1 is MNHEY and CDR2 SMNVEV (reference sequence). The ends were cut back, 5 bases at V and 0 bases at J, with 8 bases in the middle. This CDR3 is built from 14 residues. In DNA, the CDR3 is TGTGCCAGCAGTCCCTTGGGTAGCAATCAGCCCCAGCATTTT. Translation: CASSPLGSNQPQHF.

This clone was counted once. V gene TRBV7-8 combines with J gene TRBJ2-2; 11 positions match TRBD1. J was trimmed by 6 bases and V by 5 bases; bases with no gene match: 8. CDR3 length: 16 amino acids. From germline, CDR1 is SGHVS and CDR2 FQNEAQ. Written as DNA, the CDR3 is TGTGCCAGCAGCAAGACCGGGACAGGGGGGTCCGGGGAGCTGTTTTTT. Translated, it gives CASSKTGTGGSGELFF. Filled out from reference TRBV7-8 and TRBJ2-2, the complete variable domain reads GAGVSQSPRYKVAKRGQDVALRCDPISGHVSLFWYQQALGQGPEFLTYFQNEAQLDKSGLPSDRFFAERPEGSVSTLKIQRTQQEDSAVYLCASSKTGTGGSGELFFGEGSRLTVL.